This TCR beta chain was recorded in a study of blood T cell repertoires in COVID-19. Study overall: There were acute and convalescent COVID-19 samples, and they came from the United States, Italy and Spain. PBMCs, B-cell-depleted T cells, or T cells were the source of the cDNA or gDNA that made up the material.

The CDR3 totals 14 residues. Germline assignment: CDR1 LNHDA and CDR2 SQIVND (reference sequence). Trimming removed 6 bases from V and 3 bases from J, with 14 bases in between. Under the authors' procedure: Quantification of nucleated cells was approximated via reference gene primer amplification. Data came from immunoSEQ multiplex PCR; TCRdb stores just in-frame clones and leaves some out. The V and J calls and clone size come from that table; D and trimming were worked out from the DNA. The profile covers 95,000 to 100,000 clones, with 85% to 95% appearing a single time and over 5.5% taken by the ten largest.

The TCR comes from a man aged 50 to 60 with active COVID-19. The chain uses TRBV19 and TRBJ1-2; D remains unclear. Input material: peripheral blood. CDR3 sequence (DNA): TGTGCCAGTAGCACGACCTCAGACTACTATGGCTACACCTTC. Amino acid sequence: CASSTTSDYYGYTF.